This note documents a single T cell receptor (beta chain) sequence. The sample comes from a study of blood T cell repertoires in COVID-19. Study summary: Samples came from the United States, Italy and Spain, spanning acute and convalescent COVID-19. Nucleic acid was either cDNA or gDNA, and it came from T cells, B-cell-depleted T cells, or PBMCs.

In the authors' workflow: Amplified reference gene primers provided the basis for estimating nucleated cell counts. Libraries were prepared by immunoSEQ multiplex PCR; TCRdb keeps only in-frame clonotypes and omits some of them. The V and J calls and clone size come from that table; D and trimming were worked out from the DNA. The data show around 250,000 clones, over 75% seen once. V was clipped by 5 bases and J by 0 bases; unmatched bases: 6. The CDR3 runs 16 residues. Germline V gene data show CDR1 as SGHTA and CDR2 as FQGNSA. Input material: peripheral blood. The TCR comes from a human donor in a cohort sampled during active COVID-19. V gene TRBV7-2 combines with J gene TRBJ2-7; 11 bases fit TRBD1. DNA for the CDR3: TGTGCCAGCAGCCGGACAGGGGGCCGCAGCTCCTACGAGCAGTACTTC. Its translation: CASSRTGGRSSYEQYF.